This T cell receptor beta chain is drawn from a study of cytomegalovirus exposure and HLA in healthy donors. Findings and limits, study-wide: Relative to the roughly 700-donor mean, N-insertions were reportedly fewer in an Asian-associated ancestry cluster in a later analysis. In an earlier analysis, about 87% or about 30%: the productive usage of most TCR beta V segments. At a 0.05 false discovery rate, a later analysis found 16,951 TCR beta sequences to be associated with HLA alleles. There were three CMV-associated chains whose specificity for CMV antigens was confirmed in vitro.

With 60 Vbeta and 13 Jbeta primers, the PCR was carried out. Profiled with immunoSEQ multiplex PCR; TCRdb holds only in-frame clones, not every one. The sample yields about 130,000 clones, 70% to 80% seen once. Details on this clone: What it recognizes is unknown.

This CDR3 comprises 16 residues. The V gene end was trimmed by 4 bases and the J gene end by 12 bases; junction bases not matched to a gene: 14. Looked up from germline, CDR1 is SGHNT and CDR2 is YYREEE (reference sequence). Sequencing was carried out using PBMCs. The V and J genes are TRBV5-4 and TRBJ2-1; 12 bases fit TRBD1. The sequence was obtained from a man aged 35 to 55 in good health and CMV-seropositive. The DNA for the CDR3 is TGTGCCAGCAGCCAAGGGGGGACAGGGGGCATGAGGGTGCAGTTCTTC. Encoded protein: CASSQGGTGGMRVQFF.